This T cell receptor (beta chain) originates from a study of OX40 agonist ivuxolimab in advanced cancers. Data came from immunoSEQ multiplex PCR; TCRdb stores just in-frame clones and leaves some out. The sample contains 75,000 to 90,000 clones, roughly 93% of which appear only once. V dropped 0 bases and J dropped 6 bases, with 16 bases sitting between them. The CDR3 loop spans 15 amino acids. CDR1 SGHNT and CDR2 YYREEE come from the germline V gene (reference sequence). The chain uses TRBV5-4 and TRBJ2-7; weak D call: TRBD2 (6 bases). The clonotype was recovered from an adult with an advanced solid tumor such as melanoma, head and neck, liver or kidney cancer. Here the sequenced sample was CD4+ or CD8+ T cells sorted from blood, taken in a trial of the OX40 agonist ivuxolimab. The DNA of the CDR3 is TGTGCCAGCAGCTTGGGTCCGGAGGGCCGGGGCGAGCAGTACTTC. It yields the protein CASSLGPEGRGEQYF. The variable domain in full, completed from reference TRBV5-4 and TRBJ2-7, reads ETGVTQSPTHLIKTRGQQVTLRCSSQSGHNTVSWYQQALGQGPQFIFQYYREEENGRGNFPPRFSGLQFPNYSSELNVNALELDDSALYLCASSLGPEGRGEQYFGPGTRLTVT.